The source of this T cell receptor (beta chain) is a study of shared clonotypes between healthy human individuals. Study findings and constraints: The study's rarefaction showed incomplete sorted-subset sequencing despite large depth. The researchers took only blood, and tissue repertoires probably look different.

This clone has more than one count but fewer than ten. Its cognate antigen is unknown. TCRdb's table, derived via immunoSEQ multiplex PCR, lists solely in-frame clones and lacks some. Here the sample spans some 1 million clones, 75% being singletons. The germline V and J ends were trimmed by 0 bases and 5 bases, with 17 bases remaining between them. Germline V gives CDR1 SGHRS, CDR2 YFSETQ. This CDR3 is 16 amino acids long. The receptor was isolated from a man aged 18 to 29 in good health. Material for sequencing was memory CD4+ T cells sorted from blood. Subset of the sample: CD45RA-negative fraction. The gene calls are TRBV5-1 and TRBJ1-2, with D unclear. The CDR3 protein is CASSLGPPPEGYGYTF. CDR3 nucleotides: TGCGCCAGCAGCTTGGGTCCCCCACCGGAAGGATATGGCTACACCTTC. The whole variable domain, filled in from reference TRBV5-1 and TRBJ1-2, reads KAGVTQTPRYLIKTRGQQVTLSCSPISGHRSVSWYQQTPGQGLQFLFEYFSETQRNKGNFPGRFSGRQFSNSRSEMNVSTLELGDSALYLCASSLGPPPEGYGYTFGSGTRLTVV.